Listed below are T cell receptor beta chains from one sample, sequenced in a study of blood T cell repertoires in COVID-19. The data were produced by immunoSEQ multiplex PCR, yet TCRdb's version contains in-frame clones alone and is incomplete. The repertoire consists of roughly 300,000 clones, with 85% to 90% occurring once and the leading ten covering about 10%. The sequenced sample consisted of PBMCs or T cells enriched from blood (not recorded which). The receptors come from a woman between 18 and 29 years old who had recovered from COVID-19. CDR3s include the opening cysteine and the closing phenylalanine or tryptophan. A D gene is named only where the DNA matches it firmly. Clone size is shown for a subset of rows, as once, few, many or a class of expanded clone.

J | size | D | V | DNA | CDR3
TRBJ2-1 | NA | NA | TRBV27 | TGTGCCAGCAGCAACGTGGAGGGTTTAGACAATGAGCAGTTCTTC | CASSNVEGLDNEQFF
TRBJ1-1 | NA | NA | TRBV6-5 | TGTGCCAGCAGTTCCGACAAGAACACTGAAGCTTTCTTT | CASSSDKNTEAFF
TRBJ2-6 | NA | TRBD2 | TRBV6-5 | TGTGCCAGCAGTTACTCGCGGGAGTTCGGGGCCAACGTCCTGACTTTC | CASSYSREFGANVLTF
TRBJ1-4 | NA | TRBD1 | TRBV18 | TGTGCCAGCTCACCACCGGGACAGGAAAAACTGTTTTTT | CASSPPGQEKLFF
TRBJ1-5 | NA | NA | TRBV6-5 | TGTGCCAGCAGCGCAGGGTTATATCAGCCCCAGCATTTT | CASSAGLYQPQHF
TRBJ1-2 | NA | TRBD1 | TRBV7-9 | TGTGCCAGCAGCGAGGGACAGTACTATGGCTACACCTTC | CASSEGQYYGYTF
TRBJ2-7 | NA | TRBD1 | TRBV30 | TGTGCCTGGAGTGATGGGACAGGGCTAGGCGAGCAGTACTTC | CAWSDGTGLGEQYF
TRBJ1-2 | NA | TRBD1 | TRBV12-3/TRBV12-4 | TGTGCCAGCAGTTTCGACAGGGCCTACACCTTC | CASSFDRAYTF
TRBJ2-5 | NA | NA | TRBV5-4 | TGTGCCAGCAGCCCCTCCCGGTCGGAAGAGACCCAGTACTTC | CASSPSRSEETQYF
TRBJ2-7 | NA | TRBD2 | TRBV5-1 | TGCGCCAGCAGCTTGAATGCGGGAGGACTTTACGAGCAGTACTTC | CASSLNAGGLYEQYF
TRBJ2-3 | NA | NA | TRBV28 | TGTGCCAGCAGAGAGGGACACGGAAAGGCAGATACGCAGTATTTT | CASREGHGKADTQYF
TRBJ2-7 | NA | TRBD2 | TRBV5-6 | TGTGCCAGCAGCTTGGCCGGGGGGGAGCAGTACTTC | CASSLAGGEQYF
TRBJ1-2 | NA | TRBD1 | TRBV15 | TGTGCCACCAGCAGCCGGACAGGGAGCGGCTACACCTTC | CATSSRTGSGYTF
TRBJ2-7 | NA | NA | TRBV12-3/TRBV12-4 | TGTGCCAGCAAACTCCAGGCGTACGAGCAGTACTTC | CASKLQAYEQYF
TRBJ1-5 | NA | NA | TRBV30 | TGTGCCTGGGGTGGGCAGGGGTTTCTTCAGCCCCAGCATTTT | CAWGGQGFLQPQHF
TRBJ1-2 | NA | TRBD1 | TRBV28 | TGTGCCAGCAGTAACTATGGGACAGGGAACGATGGCTACACCTTC | CASSNYGTGNDGYTF
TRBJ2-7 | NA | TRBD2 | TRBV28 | TGTGCCAGCACTCTAGCGGAACCCTACGAGCAGTACTTC | CASTLAEPYEQYF
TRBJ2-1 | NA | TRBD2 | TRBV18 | TGTGCCAGCTCTCAAGGGACTAGCGCCTACAATGAGCAGTTCTTC | CASSQGTSAYNEQFF
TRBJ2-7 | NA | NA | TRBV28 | TGTGCCAGCAGTGGAGCGGACGGTGGAGATTACGAGCAGTACTTC | CASSGADGGDYEQYF
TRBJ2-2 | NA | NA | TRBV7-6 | TGTGCCAGCAGCTTAGCGGGCGGGACGCTCACCGGGGAGCTGTTTTTT | CASSLAGGTLTGELFF
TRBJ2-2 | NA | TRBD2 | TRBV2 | TGTGCCAGCAGTGAGATTAGCGGGACCGGGGAGCTGTTTTTT | CASSEISGTGELFF
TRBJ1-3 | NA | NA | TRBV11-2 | TGTGCCAGCAGCTTCTCAGGGGATGGAAACACCATATATTTT | CASSFSGDGNTIYF
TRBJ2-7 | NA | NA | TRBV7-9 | TGTGCCAGCAGCTTCAACTCCCCCCTCTCCTACGAGCAGTACTTC | CASSFNSPLSYEQYF
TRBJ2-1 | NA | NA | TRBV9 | TGTGCCAGCAGCGTAGTACAGGGATTCAATGAGCAGTTCTTC | CASSVVQGFNEQFF
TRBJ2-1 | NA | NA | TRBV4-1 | TGCGCCAGCAGCCAAGGCCGGAGCTCCTACAATGAGCAGTTCTTC | CASSQGRSSYNEQFF
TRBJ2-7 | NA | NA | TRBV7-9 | TGTGCCAGCAGCTTAGGGCCAGGGGACTCCTACGAGCAGTACTTC | CASSLGPGDSYEQYF
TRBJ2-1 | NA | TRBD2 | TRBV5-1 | TGCGCCAGCAGCTTGGGGTCGGGACTAGCGGACAATGAGCAGTTCTTC | CASSLGSGLADNEQFF
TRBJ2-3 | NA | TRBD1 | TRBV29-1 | TGCAGCGTTGGTCAAACAGGGGCCATGCTAGATACGCAGTATTTT | CSVGQTGAMLDTQYF
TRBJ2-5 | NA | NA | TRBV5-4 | TGTGCCAGCAGCTTGGCCGGGGTGTGGGAGACCCAGTACTTC | CASSLAGVWETQYF
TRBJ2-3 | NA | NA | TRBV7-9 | TGTGCCAGCAGCCCCGACAGAAATACGCAGTATTTT | CASSPDRNTQYF
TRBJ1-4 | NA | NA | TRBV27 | NA | CASRFDRETGLWKNCFF
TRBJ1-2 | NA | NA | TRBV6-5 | TGTGCCAGCAGCCCAGGGATCGAACAAACCTATGGCTACACCTTC | CASSPGIEQTYGYTF
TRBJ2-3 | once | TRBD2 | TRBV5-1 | TGCGCCAGCAGCTTGCAAGCGGGAGCGGCCGATACGCAGTATTTT | CASSLQAGAADTQYF
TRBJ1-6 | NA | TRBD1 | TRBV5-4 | TGTGCCAGCAGCGTGAACCCGGGACAGGCATATTCACCCCTCCACTTT | CASSVNPGQAYSPLHF
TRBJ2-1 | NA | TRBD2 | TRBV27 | TGTGCCAGCAGTATTAGCGGGGTCCTCTACAATGAGCAGTTCTTC | CASSISGVLYNEQFF
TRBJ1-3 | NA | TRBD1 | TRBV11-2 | TGTGCCAGCAGCTGGGACAGGGGTAAAGGAAACACCATATATTTT | CASSWDRGKGNTIYF
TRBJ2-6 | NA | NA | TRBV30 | TGTGCCTGGGACAAGATCGGACAGCATGAAGTCCTGACTTTC | CAWDKIGQHEVLTF
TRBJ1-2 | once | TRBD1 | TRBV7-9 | TGTGCCAGCAGCCCCACAGGGGGCGTCAACTATGGCTACACCTTC | CASSPTGGVNYGYTF
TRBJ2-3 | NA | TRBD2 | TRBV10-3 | TGTGCCATCAGTGAGATCGGGAGGGATACGCAGTATTTT | CAISEIGRDTQYF
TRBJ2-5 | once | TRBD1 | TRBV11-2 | TGTGCCAGCAGCTTAACGACAGGGGGGGAGACCCAGTACTTC | CASSLTTGGETQYF